Following are 25 T cell receptor beta chains from one sample sequenced in a study of human T cells and chemical hapten exposure. Each CDR3 protein gets one entry after TCRdb re-called the RACE reads with MiXCR. The data contain about 82,000 distinct CDR3 sequences, around 13% of them singletons. Time point of the sample: patch test 3, about 24 weeks after DPC sensitization. Treatment given: therapeutic diphenylcyclopropenone sensitization with weekly scalp DPC. Sequenced here: whole blood, sampled in connection with sensitization to the hapten diphenylcyclopropenone (DPC). Receptor source: a woman aged 50 to 65 with alopecia areata. Some clones in this sample may be carry-over from other donors' samples.

This clonotype was counted many times. The V call is TRBV7-7, the J call TRBJ2-3; D is perhaps TRBD1 (6 bases). Germline V gene sequence: CDR1 SSHAT, CDR2 FNYEAQ (reference sequence). Between the trimmed V and J ends, which lost 5 bases and 0 bases, there was a span of 12 bases. The CDR3 is made up of 15 amino acids. Here the CDR3 reads CASSRDRSSTDTQYF. In nucleotides, the CDR3 is TGTGCCAGCAGCCGCGACAGGAGTAGCACAGATACGCAGTATTTT.

This clonotype has ten or more counts. CDR3 residues: CASSALGGPRGETQYF. The CDR3 DNA reads as TGCGCCAGCAGCGCCCTGGGCGGGCCCCGGGGCGAGACCCAGTACTTC. This chain links TRBV5-1 with TRBJ2-5; possibly TRBD1 or TRBD2 for D (5 bases each). Trimming stripped 4 bases from V and 5 bases from J, with 21 bases between. Germline-derived CDR1 and CDR2 are SGHRS and YFSETQ. The CDR3 totals 16 residues.

The sample holds a few counts of this clonotype. The chain's CDR3 is CSGFPVGGKNTGELFF. The CDR3 nucleotides are TGCAGCGGCTTCCCCGTGGGGGGAAAGAACACCGGGGAGCTGTTTTTT. V and J are TRBV29-1 and TRBJ2-2; the D gene is possibly TRBD2 (6 bases). V was trimmed by 7 bases and J by 1 base, leaving 19 bases between them. The CDR3 sequence is 16 residues long. The germline V gene encodes CDR1 SQVTM and CDR2 ANQGSEA.

This clonotype was seen a few times. The CDR3 DNA reads as TGTGCCAGCAGTTACTTGAGGGACAGAGATAATTCACCCCTCCACTTT. Amino acids: CASSYLRDRDNSPLHF. The chain links TRBV6-5 to TRBJ1-6; 7 nucleotides line up with TRBD1. The V and J ends lost 1 base and 5 bases, in that order; junction bases with no gene match: 5. The CDR3 has 16 amino acids. Germline V CDR1 and CDR2: MNHEY, SVGAGI.

In this sample, this clonotype turned up a few times. V is TRBV20-1 and J is TRBJ2-3; D may be TRBD2 (5 bases). This CDR3 contains 15 residues. Germline CDR1 and CDR2: DFQATT and SNEGSKA (reference sequence). V was shortened by 5 bases and J by 0 bases, with 15 bases between the two germline ends. The DNA of the CDR3 is TGCAGTGCTCTCGGACTTGACCCTAGCACAGATACGCAGTATTTT. Residues: CSALGLDPSTDTQYF.

This clonotype was observed many times. V usage is TRBV30 and J usage is TRBJ2-5; 7 nucleotides agree with TRBD2. Trimming at V came to 1 base and at J to 9 bases, leaving 5 bases not matched to a gene. The germline gives CDR1 GTSNPN, CDR2 SVGIG (reference sequence). The CDR3 is 12 residues long. CDR3 DNA: TGTGCCTGGAGTGCGGGAGGTGTGCCCCAGTACTTC. Translation: CAWSAGGVPQYF.

This clonotype was detected a few times. The rearrangement joins TRBV12-3 or TRBV12-4 to TRBJ2-2; weak D call: TRBD1 (6 bases). Trimming cost V 6 bases and J 0 bases, with 11 bases left between them. The CDR3 is 15 residues long. The CDR3 spells CASRSGTTNTGELFF. The CDR3 DNA is TGTGCCAGCAGATCCGGGACAACGAACACCGGGGAGCTGTTTTTT.

There are many counts of this clonotype. This chain joins TRBV10-2 and TRBJ2-5, with a tentative D call TRBD1 (5 bases). Trimming pared 2 bases from V and 7 bases from J, leaving 14 bases between. CDR1 and CDR2 from the germline V gene are WSHSY and SAAADI. The length of the CDR3 is 14 residues. The CDR3 nucleotides are TGCGCCAGCAGTGAGGGTCCAGGGTTGGTGACCCAGTACTTC. Translating gives CASSEGPGLVTQYF.

This clonotype was seen many times. V and J are TRBV12-3 or TRBV12-4 and TRBJ2-5; 10 bases match TRBD1. V gave up 5 bases and J gave up 4 bases; unmatched junction bases: 13. There are 17 residues in the CDR3. DNA for the CDR3: TGTGCCAGCAGTCCTACTCGACTAGACAGGGGGCGAGAGACCCAGTACTTC. It codes for CASSPTRLDRGRETQYF.

Ten or more counts support this clonotype. V and J are TRBV18 and TRBJ2-5; D may be TRBD1 (6 bases). CDR3 size: 14 residues. CDR1 and CDR2 from the germline V gene are KGHSH and LQKENI. V was pared by 0 bases and J by 5 bases, with 10 bases between. The CDR3 DNA reads TGTGCCAGCTCACCACCGGCAGGGGCGGAGACCCAGTACTTC. This translates into CASSPPAGAETQYF.

This clonotype was found many times. J is TRBJ2-3 and V is TRBV29-1; 10 nucleotides line up with TRBD2. V lost 5 bases and J lost 4; bases outside the gene matches: 6. The CDR3 spans 14 residues. Germline V gives CDR1 SQVTM, CDR2 ANQGSEA. DNA of the CDR3: TGCAGCGTTCGAGTAGCGGGAGGAGCAGATACGCAGTATTTT. The encoded protein is CSVRVAGGADTQYF.

J is TRBJ2-2 and V is TRBV6-2 or TRBV6-3; D possibly corresponds to TRBD2 (5 bases). CDR3 length: 16 residues. Germline V gives CDR1 MNHEY, CDR2 SVGEGT. Trimming left V 0 bases short and J 1 base short, with 9 bases between. CDR3 loop: CASSYSGGLNTGELFF. In DNA, the CDR3 is TGTGCCAGCAGTTACTCTGGCGGGTTGAACACCGGGGAGCTGTTTTTT.

This clonotype was observed many times. The chain uses TRBV7-3 and TRBJ2-3, with TRBD2 matching 8 bases. The CDR3 is 15 residues long. The V segment lost 3 bases and the J segment 6 bases; nucleotides outside the gene matches: 8. The germline gives CDR1 SGHTA, CDR2 FQGTGA. CDR3 sequence reads: CASSLGLGGTDTQYF. In nucleotides, the CDR3 is TGTGCCAGCAGCTTGGGACTAGGAGGGACGGATACGCAGTATTTT.

This rearrangement joins TRBV20-1 to TRBJ2-3; 10 bases fit TRBD2. This CDR3 is 15 amino acids long. Germline lookup yields CDR1 DFQATT and CDR2 SNEGSKA (reference sequence). After removal of 6 bases from V and 7 bases from J, the junction contained 13 bases not matched to a gene. CDR3 coding DNA: TGCAGTGCCGGTGCTAGCGGGAGTAAGCGGAATACGCAGTATTTT. This gives the protein CSAGASGSKRNTQYF.

This clonotype was counted at least ten times. The chain recombines TRBV11-1 with TRBJ2-7, with no clear D. The CDR3 extends over 12 amino acids. The V gene lost 3 bases and the J gene lost 5 bases, with 8 bases spanning the gap. CDR1 SGHAT and CDR2 FQDESV come from the germline V gene (reference sequence). In nucleotides, the CDR3 is TGTGCCAGCAGCTTCAGTGGGGACGAGCAGTACTTC. Protein: CASSFSGDEQYF.

This clonotype has only a few counts. This chain connects TRBV7-9 to TRBJ1-1, with D possibly TRBD1 on 5 matching bases. Germline assignment: CDR1 SEHNR and CDR2 FQNEAQ (reference sequence). V was clipped by 7 bases and J by 1 base, with 10 bases between them. The CDR3 sequence is 13 residues long. The CDR3 here is CASTIQGNTEAFF. The CDR3 DNA is TGTGCCAGCACCATTCAGGGGAACACTGAAGCTTTCTTT.

This clonotype was seen many times. One end of the junction is discordant with germline, which a read error may explain. The V gene is TRBV2, the J gene TRBJ1-5; D uncertain. The length of the CDR3 is 13 residues. Looked up from germline, CDR1 is SNHLY and CDR2 is FYNNEI. The CDR3 protein is CASSEMTVEPQHF. DNA of the CDR3: TGTGCCAGCAGTGAAATGACCGTGGAGCCTCAGCATTTT.

This clonotype was seen repeatedly, ten times or more. The chain links TRBV18 to TRBJ1-2, with D possibly TRBD1 on 6 matching bases. The CDR3 runs to 14 residues. V gave up 8 bases and J gave up 2 bases, with 15 bases separating them. Germline CDR1 KGHSH, CDR2 LQKENI. The CDR3 nucleotides read TGTGCCAGCACCTCCGGGACAAAAAACTATGGCTACACCTTC. Its protein is CASTSGTKNYGYTF.

The table lists this clonotype with a few counts. The chain has TRBV20-1 and TRBJ2-3; 10 nucleotides agree with TRBD1. The CDR3 has 14 amino acids. With 4 bases clipped from V and 3 bases from J, the junction kept 4 bases outside the gene matches. CDR1 and CDR2 from the germline V gene are DFQATT and SNEGSKA (reference sequence). As DNA, the CDR3 is TGCAGTGCTACCTGGGACAGGGGAACAGATACGCAGTATTTT. The encoded protein is CSATWDRGTDTQYF.

The chain couples TRBV18 to TRBJ2-7; D is perhaps TRBD1 or TRBD2 (5 bases each). Germline-derived CDR1 and CDR2 are KGHSH and LQKENI. Trimming stripped 2 bases from V and 3 bases from J, with 14 bases between. CDR3 length equals 15 residues. CDR3 residues: CASSPGGVDLYEQYF. CDR3 coding DNA: TGTGCCAGCTCACCAGGGGGTGTCGATCTCTACGAGCAGTACTTC.

This clonotype has a handful of counts. This chain joins TRBV7-9 and TRBJ2-6; 7 nucleotides line up with TRBD1. Per germline, CDR1 SEHNR and CDR2 FQNEAQ (reference sequence). The trim removed 5 bases at V and 0 bases at J, leaving 22 bases unmatched. The CDR3 runs 22 residues. CDR3 region: CASSPPPGQWRLEVSGANVLTF. In nucleotides, the CDR3 is TGTGCCAGCAGCCCGCCTCCGGGACAGTGGAGGTTGGAGGTCTCTGGGGCCAACGTCCTGACTTTC.

This clonotype was found a few times. This chain joins TRBV3-1 and TRBJ2-2, with D maybe TRBD1 (6 bases). V lost 4 bases to trimming and J lost 4 bases, with 13 bases between them. Germline-derived CDR1 and CDR2 are LGHDT and YNNKEL (reference sequence). The CDR3 extends over 15 amino acids. CDR3 sequence: CASSPIQGGTGELFF. DNA for the CDR3: TGTGCCAGCAGCCCCATCCAAGGGGGCACCGGGGAGCTGTTTTTT.

This clonotype showed up many times. The chain uses TRBV6-5 and TRBJ1-1; maybe TRBD1 (5 bases). Trimming removed 5 bases from V and 3 bases from J, with 13 bases in between. The CDR3 consists of 14 residues. Germline CDR1 is MNHEY and CDR2 is SVGAGI. CDR3 loop: CASSIRGPDTEAFF. DNA of the CDR3: TGTGCCAGCAGTATTCGGGGACCCGACACTGAAGCTTTCTTT.

In this sample, this clonotype turned up many times. The chain couples TRBV30 to TRBJ1-1; 10 nucleotides line up with TRBD1. CDR3 length equals 13 residues. After removal of 8 bases from V and 5 bases from J, the junction contained 8 bases not matched to a gene. Germline CDR1 is GTSNPN and CDR2 is SVGIG (reference sequence). DNA of the CDR3: TGTGCCGGGGAGGGACAGGGGAGGACTGAAGCTTTCTTT. Protein: CAGEGQGRTEAFF.

The table lists this clonotype with many counts. The rearrangement joins TRBV6-2 or TRBV6-3 to TRBJ1-6; maybe TRBD1 (5 bases). There are 15 residues in the CDR3. Trimming cost V 5 bases and J 10 bases, with 18 bases left between them. Germline V gives CDR1 MNHEY, CDR2 SVGEGT. In DNA, the CDR3 is TGTGCCAGCAGTCAACGCAGGGAATCGGGCTCACCCCTCCACTTT. Encoded protein: CASSQRRESGSPLHF.